Below, one T cell receptor (beta chain) is given with its context. This specimen comes from a study of blood T cell repertoires in COVID-19. Study overall: From the United States, Italy and Spain came samples of acute and convalescent COVID-19. Nucleic acid was either cDNA or gDNA, and it came from T cells, B-cell-depleted T cells, or PBMCs.

Authors' processing steps: Reference gene primer amplification gave nucleated cell count estimates. This table comes from immunoSEQ multiplex PCR, and its TCRdb copy is limited to in-frame clones, with some not included. V, J and clone size are taken as reported in that table, and D and trimming were inferred from the DNA itself. The data contain about half a million clones, 80% to 90% of them singletons. The sequencing sample was made of peripheral blood. This clonotype originated in a human donor in a cohort sampled during active COVID-19.

CDR3 coding DNA: TGTGCCACCACGAAATGGGCTAGCGGGAGGTTCTCCTACGAGCAGTACTTC. Translating gives CATTKWASGRFSYEQYF. The chain uses TRBV21-1 and TRBJ2-7; the table's TRBD2 call for D was not verified on the DNA. TRBV21-1 is a documented pseudogene. The CDR3 loop spans 17 amino acids.